This is a list of T cell receptor beta chains from one sample in a study of CD8+ T cells in alopecia areata. Sequenced by immunoSEQ multiplex PCR; TCRdb stores in-frame clones only, minus some. The sample yields fewer than 200,000 clones, roughly 53% seen once. The sequenced sample was CD8+ T cells sorted from blood, obtained at week 24, from a patient treated with tofacitinib. These receptors originate from a human donor with alopecia areata. Both conserved end residues are part of each CDR3. A D gene is named only where the DNA matches it firmly. Where a row states a size, it is once, few, many or the class of an expanded clone; other rows omit it.

TRBJ2-6	-	TRBV11-1	-	TGTGCCAGCAGCTTACCGGGACAACCCTCTGGGGCCAACGTCCTGACTTTC	CASSLPGQPSGANVLTF
TRBJ2-7	few	TRBV15	-	TGTGCCACCAGCAGTCAGACCTACGAGCAGTACTTC	CATSSQTYEQYF
TRBJ2-3	-	TRBV9	-	TGTGCCAGCAGCGTGGGCACAGATACGCAGTATTTT	CASSVGTDTQYF
TRBJ1-2	-	TRBV13	-	TGTGCCAGCAGCTTAGGCCGGGTTGGCTACACCTTC	CASSLGRVGYTF
TRBJ2-7	few	TRBV29-1	-	TGCAGCGTTGAAGATCGGGGCCTTAACGCTCCCTACGAGCAGTACTTC	CSVEDRGLNAPYEQYF
TRBJ2-1	few	TRBV7-9	TRBD2	TGTGCCAGCAGCCTAGCGGGGGAGGGCAATGAGCAGTTCTTC	CASSLAGEGNEQFF
TRBJ1-6	few	TRBV6-5	-	TGTGCCAGCAGTTACTCGGTCGTAGACTATAATTCACCCCTCCACTTT	CASSYSVVDYNSPLHF
TRBJ2-7	few	TRBV11-1	TRBD1	TGTGCCAGCAGCTTAACCCGGGACAGCGCCTACGAGCAGTACTTC	CASSLTRDSAYEQYF
TRBJ1-5	-	TRBV30	-	TGTGCCTGGAGTGTACACGAGAATCAGCCCCAGCATTTT	CAWSVHENQPQHF
TRBJ2-6	-	TRBV7-9	-	TGTGCCAGCAGCTTAGGGAGGGACACTGTCGTCTCTGGGGCCAACGTCCTGACTTTC	CASSLGRDTVVSGANVLTF
TRBJ1-1	-	TRBV6-5	-	TGTGCCAGCAGTTACTTCTTCCGCGCGACGAACACTGAAGCTTTCTTT	CASSYFFRATNTEAFF
TRBJ2-1	few	TRBV4-1	TRBD2	TGCGCCAGCAGCCAAGATACGAGGACTAGCGGGGGAGAGCAGTTCTTC	CASSQDTRTSGGEQFF
TRBJ1-5	once	TRBV5-1	TRBD1	TGCGCCAGCAGCCCGACAGGGTATAGCAATCAGCCCCAGCATTTT	CASSPTGYSNQPQHF
TRBJ2-7	-	TRBV30	-	TGTGCCTGGAGTCCGGTCAGGGTCTACGAGCAGTACTTC	CAWSPVRVYEQYF
TRBJ2-5	-	TRBV7-6	-	TGTGCCAGCAGCTACATCCATCTAGAGACCCAGTACTTC	CASSYIHLETQYF
TRBJ1-2	-	TRBV30	-	TGTGCCTGGAGTGTACGCCCTGCTTATGGCTACACCTTC	CAWSVRPAYGYTF
TRBJ1-2	-	TRBV11-3	-	TGTGCCAGCGGCACAAGGGGGGATTCTTATGGCTACACCTTC	CASGTRGDSYGYTF
TRBJ2-3	-	TRBV13	-	TGTGCCAGCAGCTTAAGGACCACAGATACGCAGTATTTT	CASSLRTTDTQYF
TRBJ2-5	-	TRBV29-1	TRBD1	TGCAGCGTTCGGACAGGGCTGGAAGAGACCCAGTACTTC	CSVRTGLEETQYF
TRBJ2-6	once	TRBV30	-	TGTGCCTGGAGCGAGGGGCACTCTGGGGCCAACGTCCTGACTTTC	CAWSEGHSGANVLTF
TRBJ2-7	-	TRBV4-1	TRBD2	TGCGCCAGCAGCCTTTCCCCAGCGGGGGGGCCCCACGAGCAGTACTTC	CASSLSPAGGPHEQYF
TRBJ2-2	-	TRBV6-4	TRBD1	TGTGCCAGCAGACAGGGGCGGTCCGGGGAGCTGTTTTTT	CASRQGRSGELFF
TRBJ2-7	-	TRBV18	-	TGTGCCAGCTCACCATTTGTGGGCCCCTACGAGCAGTACTTC	CASSPFVGPYEQYF
TRBJ2-3	-	TRBV7-8	-	TGTGCCAGCAGCTCGTTGGGCAGTCGGGATACGCAGTATTTT	CASSSLGSRDTQYF
TRBJ1-2	-	TRBV5-1	-	TGCGCCAGCAGCTTGTCCGCAGCTCCTAACTATGGCTACACCTTC	CASSLSAAPNYGYTF
TRBJ2-3	-	TRBV2	-	TGTGCCAGTAGGGACCAAAGCACAGATACGCAGTATTTT	CASRDQSTDTQYF
TRBJ2-3	few	TRBV2	-	TGTGCCAGCAGTATTCCAGGGGGGGATACGCAGTATTTT	CASSIPGGDTQYF
TRBJ2-7	-	TRBV9	TRBD2	TGTGCCAGCAGCTCAACGGGGTCCGGGAGGGGCGAGCAGTACTTC	CASSSTGSGRGEQYF
TRBJ2-5	-	TRBV6-5	-	TGTGCCAGCAGCCTCCGGGTCCCCCCGAGGGAGACCCAGTACTTC	CASSLRVPPRETQYF
TRBJ2-3	-	TRBV29-1	-	TGCAGCGTTCCGGACAGATATTCAGATACGCAGTATTTT	CSVPDRYSDTQYF
TRBJ2-4	few	TRBV6-1	-	TGTGCCAGCAGTGAAGGGTGGGGAGAAATCAAAAACATTCAGTACTTC	CASSEGWGEIKNIQYF
TRBJ2-2	-	TRBV29-1	-	TGCAGCGTTGAGCAGGGACACACCGGGGAGCTGTTTTTT	CSVEQGHTGELFF
TRBJ2-7	-	TRBV30	-	TGTGCCTGGAGAACAGGCTACTACGAGCAGTACTTC	CAWRTGYYEQYF
TRBJ2-7	-	TRBV27	TRBD1	TGTGCCAGCAGTTTAAGGACAGGCGCCGTCGAGCAGTACTTC	CASSLRTGAVEQYF
TRBJ1-3	-	TRBV25-1	-	TGTGCCAGCAGTGACACCGGGACACCGGAGAAGACCATATATTTT	CASSDTGTPEKTIYF
TRBJ1-2	-	TRBV27	-	TGTGCCAGCAGTAATAACTATGGCTACACCTTC	CASSNNYGYTF
TRBJ2-7	-	TRBV11-2	-	TGTGCCAGCAGCACGTCCGGGACGGTCTCCTACGAGCAGTACTTC	CASSTSGTVSYEQYF
TRBJ1-1	-	TRBV29-1	-	TGCAGCTCGGAGATGAACACTGAAGCTTTCTTT	CSSEMNTEAFF
TRBJ2-1	few	TRBV29-1	-	TGCAGCGTTGTCCCGGGTTTTGGTGATGAGCAGTTCTTC	CSVVPGFGDEQFF